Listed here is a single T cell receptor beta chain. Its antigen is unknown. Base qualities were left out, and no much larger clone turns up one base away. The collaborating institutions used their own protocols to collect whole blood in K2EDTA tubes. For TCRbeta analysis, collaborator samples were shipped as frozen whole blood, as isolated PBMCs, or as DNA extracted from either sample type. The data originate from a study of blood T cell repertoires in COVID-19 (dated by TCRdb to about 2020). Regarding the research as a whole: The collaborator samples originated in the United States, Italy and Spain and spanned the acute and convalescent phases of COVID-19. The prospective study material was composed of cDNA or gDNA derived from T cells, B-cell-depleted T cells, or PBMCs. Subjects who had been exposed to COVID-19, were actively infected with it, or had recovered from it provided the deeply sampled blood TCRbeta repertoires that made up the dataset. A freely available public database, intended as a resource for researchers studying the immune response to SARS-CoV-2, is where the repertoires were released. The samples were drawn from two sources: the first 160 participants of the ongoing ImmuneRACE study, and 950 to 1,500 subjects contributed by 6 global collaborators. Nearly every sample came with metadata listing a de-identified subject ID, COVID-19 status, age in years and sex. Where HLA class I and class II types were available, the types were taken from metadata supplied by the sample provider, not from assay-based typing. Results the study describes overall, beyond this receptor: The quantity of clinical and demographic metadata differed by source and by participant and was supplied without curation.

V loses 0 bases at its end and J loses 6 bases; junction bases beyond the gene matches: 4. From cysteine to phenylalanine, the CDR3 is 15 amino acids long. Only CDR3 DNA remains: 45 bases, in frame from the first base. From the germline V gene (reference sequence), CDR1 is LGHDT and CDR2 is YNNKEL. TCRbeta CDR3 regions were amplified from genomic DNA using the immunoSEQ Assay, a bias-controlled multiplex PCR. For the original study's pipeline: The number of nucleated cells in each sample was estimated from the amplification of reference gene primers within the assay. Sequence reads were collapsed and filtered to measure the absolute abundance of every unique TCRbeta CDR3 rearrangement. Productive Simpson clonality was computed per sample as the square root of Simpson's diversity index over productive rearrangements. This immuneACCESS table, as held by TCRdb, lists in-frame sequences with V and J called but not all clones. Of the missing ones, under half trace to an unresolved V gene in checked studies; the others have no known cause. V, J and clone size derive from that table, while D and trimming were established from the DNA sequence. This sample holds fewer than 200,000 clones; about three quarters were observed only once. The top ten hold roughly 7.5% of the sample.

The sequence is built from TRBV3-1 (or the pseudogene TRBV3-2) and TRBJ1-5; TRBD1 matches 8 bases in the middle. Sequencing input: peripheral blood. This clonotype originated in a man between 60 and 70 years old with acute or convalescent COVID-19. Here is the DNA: TGTGCCAGCAGCCAAGAACAGGGGGTTGGTCAGCCCCAGCATTTT. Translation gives CASSQEQGVGQPQHF.